Presented here are 2 T cell receptor beta chains from one specimen sequenced in a study of regulatory T cells in long-lasting Graves disease. Building of the TCR beta libraries involved iRepertoire HTBI primers and Arm-PCR of CDR3 regions. One entry per CDR3 protein, called by TCRdb with MiXCR from the multiplex PCR reads. The sample includes roughly 380,000 distinct CDR3 sequences, about a sixth of them seen just once. The time point was: newly diagnosed GD, antithyroid drugs for less than 3 months. Following extraction of RNA from PBMCs, that RNA was used to make the TCR library. The starting material was peripheral blood mononuclear cells (PBMCs), obtained at new diagnosis, from a patient treated with antithyroid drugs. The receptors were gathered from a female donor with Graves disease.

Only a few counts were recorded for this clonotype. The chain has TRBV18 and TRBJ1-2; possible D gene TRBD1, 5 bases. Per germline, CDR1 KGHSH and CDR2 LQKENI. The V end was cut by 3 bases, the J end by 2 bases, with 10 bases between. This CDR3 region has 14 residues. The CDR3: CASSPAGTNYGYTF. CDR3 nucleotide sequence: TGTGCCAGCTCACCGGCAGGGACCAACTATGGCTACACCTTC.

The rearrangement links TRBV7-8 to TRBJ2-3, with 7 positions matching TRBD2. CDR1 and CDR2 from the germline V gene are SGHVS and FQNEAQ. Trimming cost V 0 bases and J 8 bases; bases outside gene matches: 5. This CDR3 has 14 residues. The DNA of the CDR3 is TGTGCCAGCAGCTTAGCTCAGCGGGATGGTACGCAGTATTTT. Protein product: CASSLAQRDGTQYF.